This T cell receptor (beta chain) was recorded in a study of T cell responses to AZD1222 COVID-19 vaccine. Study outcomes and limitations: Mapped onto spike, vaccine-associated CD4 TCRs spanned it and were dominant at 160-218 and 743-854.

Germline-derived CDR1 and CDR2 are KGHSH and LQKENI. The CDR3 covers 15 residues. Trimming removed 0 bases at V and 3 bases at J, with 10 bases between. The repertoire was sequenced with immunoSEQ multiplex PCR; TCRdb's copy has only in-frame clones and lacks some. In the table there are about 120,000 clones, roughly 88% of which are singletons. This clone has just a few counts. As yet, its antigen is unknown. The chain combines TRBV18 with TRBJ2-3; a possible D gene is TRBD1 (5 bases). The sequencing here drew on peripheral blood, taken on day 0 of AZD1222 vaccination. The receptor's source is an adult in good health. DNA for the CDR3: TGTGCCAGCTCACCACCGTTAAAGGGGACAGATACGCAGTATTTT. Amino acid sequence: CASSPPLKGTDTQYF.